The T cell receptor (beta chain) under discussion was sequenced for a study of CD8+ T cells in alopecia areata. This clone has more than one count but fewer than ten. Its antigen is unidentified. Sequencing relied on a cDNA template that was reverse transcribed from extracted RNA. Profiling relied on immunoSEQ multiplex PCR, and the TCRdb table lists in-frame clones only, not all of them. The sample lists 75,000 to 100,000 clones, roughly two fifths seen once, with 1% to 1.5% in the top ten. Whole-study results and caveats: Patients displayed less clarity in TCR sharing than mice, a finding possibly related to HLA. Higher clonality was seen in lesional scalp than in normal scalp, especially in alopecia totalis/universalis.

Germline values: CDR1 SQVTM, CDR2 ANQGSEA. Between the trimmed V and J ends, which lost 4 bases and 6 bases, there was a span of 13 bases. The CDR3 runs 13 residues. The sample consisted of CD4+ T cells sorted from blood. The chain couples TRBV29-1 to TRBJ1-5; no firm D call. The receptor comes from a human donor with alopecia areata. CDR3 nucleotide sequence: TGCAGCGTTGTTATCGGAGTCGGTCAGCCCCAGCATTTT. Protein product: CSVVIGVGQPQHF.